The clone carrying this T cell receptor (beta chain) was seen only once. Its antigen is as yet unknown. This sample was taken from a study of beta chain features in type 1 diabetes. Turning to the study itself: All samples combined gave just under 110 million sorted cells for examination. Study outcomes and limitations: Patients and controls would be equally affected if PCR favored shorter templates.

Expressed TCRB transcripts were sequenced because the entire RNA isolate underwent reverse transcription. Produced via immunoSEQ multiplex PCR; TCRdb's table is partial and in-frame only. The sample includes about half a million clones, 30% seen only once; the top ten take about 0.06%. The CDR3 is made up of 16 amino acids. The ends lost 0 bases at V and 2 bases at J; junction bases unmatched: 2. Germline CDR1 and CDR2: LGHNA and YSLEER. Sequenced material: naive CD4+ T cells from blood. The J gene is TRBJ2-2, the V gene TRBV4-3; 8 nucleotides align to TRBD2. The clonotype comes from a man aged 18 to 29 in good health. CDR3 nucleotides: TGCGCCAGCAGCCAAGAACTAGCGGCAAACACCGGGGAGCTGTTTTTT. The encoded protein is CASSQELAANTGELFF.